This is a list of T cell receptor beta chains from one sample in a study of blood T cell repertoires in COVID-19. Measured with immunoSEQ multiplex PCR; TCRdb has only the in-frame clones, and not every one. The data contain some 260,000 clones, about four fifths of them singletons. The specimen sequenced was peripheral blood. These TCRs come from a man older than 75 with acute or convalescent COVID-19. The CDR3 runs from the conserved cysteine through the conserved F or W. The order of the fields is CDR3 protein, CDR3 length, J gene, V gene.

cdr3_aa: CASSQVASAYNEQFF
cdr3_length: 15
j_call: TRBJ2-1
v_call: TRBV4-2

cdr3_aa: CASSPRGRDSPLHF
cdr3_length: 14
j_call: TRBJ1-6
v_call: TRBV7-9

cdr3_aa: CASRDRGPIDHTYEQYF
cdr3_length: 17
j_call: TRBJ2-7
v_call: TRBV27

cdr3_aa: CASSPGSERYNEQFF
cdr3_length: 15
j_call: TRBJ2-1
v_call: TRBV27

cdr3_aa: CASSVDRDRGQDNGYTF
cdr3_length: 17
j_call: TRBJ1-2
v_call: TRBV9

cdr3_aa: CAISESGTWDGYTF
cdr3_length: 14
j_call: TRBJ1-2
v_call: TRBV10-3

cdr3_aa: CASSVGGRKNEQYF
cdr3_length: 14
j_call: TRBJ2-7
v_call: TRBV2

cdr3_aa: CASSPAGTLSTDTQYF
cdr3_length: 16
j_call: TRBJ2-3
v_call: TRBV4-1

cdr3_aa: CASSAGQGLERNTIYF
cdr3_length: 16
j_call: TRBJ1-3
v_call: TRBV9

cdr3_aa: CASIVPAGNTIYF
cdr3_length: 13
j_call: TRBJ1-3
v_call: TRBV19

cdr3_aa: CASNFLPTGGRGNTEAFF
cdr3_length: 18
j_call: TRBJ1-1
v_call: TRBV19

cdr3_aa: CASRNQGAATGELFF
cdr3_length: 15
j_call: TRBJ2-2
v_call: TRBV6-5

cdr3_aa: CASSPRTVQETQYF
cdr3_length: 14
j_call: TRBJ2-5
v_call: TRBV7-8

cdr3_aa: CASSLHISIGQGIEQYF
cdr3_length: 17
j_call: TRBJ2-7
v_call: TRBV28

cdr3_aa: CASSREGEGLFF
cdr3_length: 12
j_call: TRBJ1-4
v_call: TRBV4-1

cdr3_aa: CASSPPSRGLGRETQYF
cdr3_length: 17
j_call: TRBJ2-5
v_call: TRBV18

cdr3_aa: CATSREGTSPGELFF
cdr3_length: 15
j_call: TRBJ2-2
v_call: TRBV24-1

cdr3_aa: CASSLRGTGNTIYF
cdr3_length: 14
j_call: TRBJ1-3
v_call: TRBV27

cdr3_aa: CASGLLAGGRTDTQYF
cdr3_length: 16
j_call: TRBJ2-3
v_call: TRBV5-1

cdr3_aa: CASSPGLSTEAFF
cdr3_length: 13
j_call: TRBJ1-1
v_call: TRBV3-1/TRBV3-2

cdr3_aa: CASSTGLAYEQYF
cdr3_length: 13
j_call: TRBJ2-7
v_call: TRBV12-3/TRBV12-4

cdr3_aa: CASSPGQVYGYTF
cdr3_length: 13
j_call: TRBJ1-2
v_call: TRBV12-3/TRBV12-4

cdr3_aa: CASSLEDAGVAFF
cdr3_length: 13
j_call: TRBJ1-1
v_call: TRBV5-1

cdr3_aa: CASSSGTGRNSPLHF
cdr3_length: 15
j_call: TRBJ1-6
v_call: TRBV28

cdr3_aa: CASSRQTLNTEAFF
cdr3_length: 14
j_call: TRBJ1-1
v_call: TRBV7-9

cdr3_aa: CATSAPTSGGHEQYF
cdr3_length: 15
j_call: TRBJ2-7
v_call: TRBV24-1

cdr3_aa: CASSQVNTSGRAGDTQYF
cdr3_length: 18
j_call: TRBJ2-3
v_call: TRBV23-1

cdr3_aa: CASSKEQQAGDVSGELFF
cdr3_length: 18
j_call: TRBJ2-2
v_call: TRBV21-1

cdr3_aa: CASTAIPGQGLNEQFF
cdr3_length: 16
j_call: TRBJ2-1
v_call: TRBV19

cdr3_aa: CASSIATATNEKLFF
cdr3_length: 15
j_call: TRBJ1-4
v_call: TRBV19

cdr3_aa: CASSLREGNQPQHF
cdr3_length: 14
j_call: TRBJ1-5
v_call: TRBV2

cdr3_aa: CASSLQGAGNTGELFF
cdr3_length: 16
j_call: TRBJ2-2
v_call: TRBV7-9

cdr3_aa: CASSYRGDRAYEQYF
cdr3_length: 15
j_call: TRBJ2-7
v_call: TRBV19

cdr3_aa: CASSGRTNEQYF
cdr3_length: 12
j_call: TRBJ2-7
v_call: TRBV28

cdr3_aa: CASSFRGGNTEAFF
cdr3_length: 14
j_call: TRBJ1-1
v_call: TRBV7-2

cdr3_aa: CASSYDRAVSGNTIYF
cdr3_length: 16
j_call: TRBJ1-3
v_call: TRBV18

cdr3_aa: CASSLRVSYEQYF
cdr3_length: 13
j_call: TRBJ2-7
v_call: TRBV28

cdr3_aa: CASSPGTGNGYTF
cdr3_length: 13
j_call: TRBJ1-2
v_call: TRBV18

cdr3_aa: CASSQRPARRGQETQYF
cdr3_length: 17
j_call: TRBJ2-5
v_call: TRBV4-2

cdr3_aa: CASSRRQDTREAFF
cdr3_length: 14
j_call: TRBJ1-1
v_call: TRBV19

cdr3_aa: CASSTGTGAYNSPLHF
cdr3_length: 16
j_call: TRBJ1-6
v_call: TRBV7-2

cdr3_aa: CASSLLAGSPDNEQFF
cdr3_length: 16
j_call: TRBJ2-1
v_call: TRBV4-2

cdr3_aa: CASSYSGRLGLAGSGELFF
cdr3_length: 19
j_call: TRBJ2-2
v_call: TRBV6-2/TRBV6-3

cdr3_aa: CASSQTDRAVFFPNVLTF
cdr3_length: 18
j_call: TRBJ2-6
v_call: TRBV3-1/TRBV3-2

cdr3_aa: CATSDFGDTEAFF
cdr3_length: 13
j_call: TRBJ1-1
v_call: TRBV24-1